This entry concerns a single T cell receptor beta chain. These data come from a study of blood T cell repertoires in COVID-19. Study context: Samples taken during acute and convalescent COVID-19 were collected in the United States, Italy and Spain. Nucleic acid was either cDNA or gDNA, and it came from T cells, B-cell-depleted T cells, or PBMCs.

In the original analysis: Reference gene primer amplification gave nucleated cell count estimates. Only in-frame clones appear in the TCRdb table, and some are missing; sequencing was by immunoSEQ multiplex PCR. That table furnishes V, J and clone size, whereas the DNA furnished D and trimming. The sample includes 120,000 to 150,000 clones, roughly 89% seen only once; the top ten take over 8.5%. Germline loops: CDR1 MDHEN, CDR2 SYDVKM. V gave up 3 bases and J gave up 8 bases, with 10 bases separating them. This CDR3 has 13 amino acids. The sample taken for sequencing was peripheral blood. V is TRBV28 and J is TRBJ1-4; D is ambiguous. The sequence derives from a woman between 45 and 60 years old with active or convalescent COVID-19. The CDR3 nucleotides are TGTGCCAGCAGTTTCCCGGGTTGGGAAAAACTGTTTTTT. Its protein product is CASSFPGWEKLFF.